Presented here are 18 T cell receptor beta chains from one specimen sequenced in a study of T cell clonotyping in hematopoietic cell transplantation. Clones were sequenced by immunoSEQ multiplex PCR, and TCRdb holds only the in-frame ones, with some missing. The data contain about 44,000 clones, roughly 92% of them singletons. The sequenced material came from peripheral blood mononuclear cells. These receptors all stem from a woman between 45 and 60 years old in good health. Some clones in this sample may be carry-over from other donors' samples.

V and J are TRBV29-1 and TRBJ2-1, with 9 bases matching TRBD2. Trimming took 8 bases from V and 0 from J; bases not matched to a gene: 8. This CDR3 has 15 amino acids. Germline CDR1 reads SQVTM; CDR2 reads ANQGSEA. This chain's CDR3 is CSTGERGDSYNEQFF. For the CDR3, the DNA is TGCAGCACAGGGGAGCGGGGGGACTCCTACAATGAGCAGTTCTTC.

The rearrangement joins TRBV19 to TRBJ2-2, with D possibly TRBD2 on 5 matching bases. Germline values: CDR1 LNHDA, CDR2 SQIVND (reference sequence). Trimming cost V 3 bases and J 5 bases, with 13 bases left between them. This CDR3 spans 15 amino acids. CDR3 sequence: CASSITNGVTGELFF. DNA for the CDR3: TGTGCCAGTAGTATTACGAACGGGGTGACCGGGGAGCTGTTTTTT.

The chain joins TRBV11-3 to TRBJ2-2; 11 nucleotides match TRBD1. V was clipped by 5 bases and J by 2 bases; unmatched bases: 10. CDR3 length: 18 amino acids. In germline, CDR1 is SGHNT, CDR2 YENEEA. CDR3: CASSPRTGGIFNTGELFF. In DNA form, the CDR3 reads TGTGCCAGCAGCCCCAGGACAGGGGGCATATTCAACACCGGGGAGCTGTTTTTT.

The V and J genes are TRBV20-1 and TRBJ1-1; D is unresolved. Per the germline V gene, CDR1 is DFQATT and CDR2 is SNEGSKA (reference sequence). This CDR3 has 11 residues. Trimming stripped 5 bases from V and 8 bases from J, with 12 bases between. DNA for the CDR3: TGCAGTGCTGTGGGTACGGTCGAAGCTTTCTTT. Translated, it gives CSAVGTVEAFF.

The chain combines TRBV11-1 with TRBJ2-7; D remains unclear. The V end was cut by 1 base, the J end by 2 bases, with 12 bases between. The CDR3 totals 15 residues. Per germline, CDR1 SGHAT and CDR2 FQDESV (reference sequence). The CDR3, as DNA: TGTGCCAGCAGCTTAGAGCACGCCAAAGCCTACGAGCAGTACTTC. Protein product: CASSLEHAKAYEQYF.

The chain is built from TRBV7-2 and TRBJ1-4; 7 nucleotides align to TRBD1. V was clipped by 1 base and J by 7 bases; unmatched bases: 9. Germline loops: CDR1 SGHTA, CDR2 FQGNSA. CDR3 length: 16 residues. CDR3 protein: CASSLDEGAWGEKLFF. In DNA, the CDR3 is TGTGCCAGCAGCTTAGATGAGGGGGCGTGGGGTGAAAAACTGTTTTTT. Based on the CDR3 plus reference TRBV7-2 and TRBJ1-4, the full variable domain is GAGVSQSPSNKVTEKGKDVELRCDPISGHTALYWYRQSLGQGLEFLIYFQGNSAPDKSGLPSDRFSAERTGGSVSTLTIQRTQQEDSAVYLCASSLDEGAWGEKLFFGSGTQLSVL.

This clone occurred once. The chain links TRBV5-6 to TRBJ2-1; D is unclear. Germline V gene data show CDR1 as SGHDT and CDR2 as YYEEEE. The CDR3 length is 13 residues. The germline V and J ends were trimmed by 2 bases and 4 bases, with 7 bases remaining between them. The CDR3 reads CASSLVAYNEQFF. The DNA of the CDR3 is TGTGCCAGCAGCTTAGTGGCTTACAATGAGCAGTTCTTC.

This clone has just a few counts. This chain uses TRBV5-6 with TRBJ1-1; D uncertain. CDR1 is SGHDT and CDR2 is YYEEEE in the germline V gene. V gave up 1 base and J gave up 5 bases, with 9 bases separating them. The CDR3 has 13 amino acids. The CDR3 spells CASSLIGMTEAFF. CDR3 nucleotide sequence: TGTGCCAGCAGCTTGATAGGTATGACTGAAGCTTTCTTT.

This CDR3 reads CASSLVGGVVSNEQYF. The CDR3 nucleotides read TGTGCCAGCAGCTTAGTCGGGGGAGTGGTATCGAACGAGCAGTACTTC. The chain couples TRBV7-6 to TRBJ2-7, with a tentative D call TRBD2 (6 bases). This CDR3 comprises 16 residues. The germline CDR1 and CDR2 sequences are SGHVS and FNYEAQ. V lost 1 base to trimming and J lost 5 bases, with 18 bases between them.

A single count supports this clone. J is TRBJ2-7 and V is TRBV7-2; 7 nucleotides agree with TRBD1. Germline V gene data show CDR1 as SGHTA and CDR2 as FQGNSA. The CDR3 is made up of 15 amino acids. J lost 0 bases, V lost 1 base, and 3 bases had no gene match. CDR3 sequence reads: CASSLGGDSSYEQYF. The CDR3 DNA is TGTGCCAGCAGCTTAGGTGGGGACAGCTCCTACGAGCAGTACTTC.

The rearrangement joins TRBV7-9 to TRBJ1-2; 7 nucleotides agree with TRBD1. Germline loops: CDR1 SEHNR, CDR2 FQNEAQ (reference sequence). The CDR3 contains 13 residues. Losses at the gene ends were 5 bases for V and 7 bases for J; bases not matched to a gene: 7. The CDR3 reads CASSPLTGFGYTF. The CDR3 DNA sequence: TGTGCCAGCAGCCCCCTGACAGGGTTTGGCTACACCTTC.

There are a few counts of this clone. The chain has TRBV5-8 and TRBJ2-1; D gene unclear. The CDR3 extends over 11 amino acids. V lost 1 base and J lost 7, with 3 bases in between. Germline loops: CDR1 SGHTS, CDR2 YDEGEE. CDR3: CASSLQNEQFF. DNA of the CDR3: TGTGCCAGCAGCTTGCAGAATGAGCAGTTCTTC.

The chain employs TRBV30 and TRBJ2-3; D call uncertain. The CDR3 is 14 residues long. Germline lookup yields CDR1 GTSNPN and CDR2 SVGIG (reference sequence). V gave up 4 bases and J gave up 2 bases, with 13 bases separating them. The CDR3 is CAWNGGIYTDTQYF. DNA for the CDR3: TGTGCCTGGAACGGCGGAATATACACAGATACGCAGTATTTT.

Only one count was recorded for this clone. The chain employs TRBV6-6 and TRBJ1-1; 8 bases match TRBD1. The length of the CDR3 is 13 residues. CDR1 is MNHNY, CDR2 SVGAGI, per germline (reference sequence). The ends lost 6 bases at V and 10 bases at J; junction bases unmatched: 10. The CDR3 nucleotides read TGTGCCAGCAGCCCGGGACAGGCCTTCGGAGCTTTCTTT. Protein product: CASSPGQAFGAFF.

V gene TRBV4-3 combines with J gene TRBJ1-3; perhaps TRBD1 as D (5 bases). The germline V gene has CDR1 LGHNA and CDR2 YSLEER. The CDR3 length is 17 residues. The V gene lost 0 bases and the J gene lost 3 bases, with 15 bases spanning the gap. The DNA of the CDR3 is TGCGCCAGCAGCCAAGATTTATCGGGGACGAGTGGAAACACCATATATTTT. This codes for CASSQDLSGTSGNTIYF.

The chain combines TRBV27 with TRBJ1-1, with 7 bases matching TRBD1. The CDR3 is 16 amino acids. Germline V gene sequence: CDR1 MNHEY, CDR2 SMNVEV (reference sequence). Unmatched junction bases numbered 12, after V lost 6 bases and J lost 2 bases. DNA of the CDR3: TGTGCCAGCAGGCGACAGGGCGGGACGGGAAACACTGAAGCTTTCTTT. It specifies CASRRQGGTGNTEAFF.

The CDR3 DNA sequence: TGTGCCAGCAGTCCCTTATACGAGAACACTGAAGCTTTCTTT. Protein sequence: CASSPLYENTEAFF. The rearrangement links TRBV6-5 to TRBJ1-1; the D is unclear. The CDR3 covers 14 residues. Trimming left V 5 bases short and J 1 base short, with 11 bases between. Germline V lookup: CDR1 MNHEY, CDR2 SVGAGI.

The CDR3 sequence: CASSVGSGGEKLFF. The CDR3 bases are TGTGCCAGCAGCGTAGGGTCAGGGGGAGAAAAACTGTTTTTT. The chain employs TRBV9 and TRBJ1-4; 7 nucleotides agree with TRBD1. The V and J ends lost 0 bases and 8 bases, in that order; junction bases with no gene match: 4. The CDR3 has 14 amino acids. The germline gives CDR1 SGDLS, CDR2 YYNGEE.